The next 18 T cell receptor beta chains were all read from a single sample in a study of human T cells and chemical hapten exposure. The time point here: pre-sensitization, week 0. Treatment described: therapeutic diphenylcyclopropenone sensitization with weekly scalp DPC. Each CDR3 protein gets one entry after TCRdb re-called the RACE reads with MiXCR. The table includes about 350,000 distinct CDR3 sequences, about 5% detected once. Sequencing used whole blood, obtained in connection with sensitization to the hapten diphenylcyclopropenone (DPC). These receptors all stem from a woman between 18 and 30 years old with alopecia areata. Some clones in this sample may be carry-over from other donors' samples.

The sample holds a few counts of this clonotype. The V call is TRBV6-5, the J call TRBJ2-7, with 9 positions matching TRBD1. With V trimmed by 5 bases and J by 3 bases, 8 bases remained unmatched. Germline CDR1 reads MNHEY; CDR2 reads SVGAGI. This CDR3 has 15 amino acids. CDR3 DNA: TGTGCCAGCAGTCGTTATCCGGGACAGGGCTACGAGCAGTACTTC. Translating gives CASSRYPGQGYEQYF.

Only a few counts were recorded for this clonotype. The J gene is TRBJ2-7, the V gene TRBV9, with TRBD1 identical over 10 bases. V gave up 4 bases and J gave up 2 bases; unmatched junction bases: 6. Germline CDR1 SGDLS, CDR2 YYNGEE. The CDR3 length is 15 residues. CDR3 loop: CASSPFGTGAYEQYF. DNA for the CDR3: TGTGCCAGCAGCCCGTTCGGGACAGGGGCCTACGAGCAGTACTTC.

This clonotype was detected a few times. The chain carries TRBV7-2 and TRBJ1-4; possibly TRBD1 for D (6 bases). The CDR3 contains 11 residues. Trimming cost V 4 bases and J 10 bases, with 7 bases left between them. Germline assignment: CDR1 SGHTA and CDR2 FQGNSA. The CDR3 protein is CASSSGVKLFF. The CDR3 DNA follows: TGTGCCAGCAGCTCAGGGGTAAAACTGTTTTTT.

This rearrangement joins TRBV2 to TRBJ2-2; 8 bases are shared with TRBD1. J gave up 5 bases and V 6 bases, and 5 bases lay outside the gene matches. The CDR3 runs to 14 residues. Germline V gives CDR1 SNHLY, CDR2 FYNNEI. CDR3 coding DNA: TGTGCCAGCAGCCTGAGACAGGGGACCGGGGAGCTGTTTTTT. Its protein product is CASSLRQGTGELFF.

This clonotype was detected ten times or more. This chain uses TRBV28 with TRBJ2-7; TRBD2 matches 12 bases. V gave up 0 bases and J gave up 0 bases; unmatched junction bases: 3. This CDR3 is built from 17 residues. Germline V CDR1 and CDR2: MDHEN, SYDVKM. The CDR3 region is CASSLWTSGGASYEQYF. The CDR3 region has the DNA TGTGCCAGCAGTTTATGGACTAGCGGGGGTGCCTCCTACGAGCAGTACTTC.

The table lists this clonotype with many counts. V gene TRBV5-1 combines with J gene TRBJ2-3; D perhaps matches TRBD2 (5 bases). The germline CDR1 and CDR2 sequences are SGHRS and YFSETQ. CDR3 length: 16 residues. V was cut by 6 bases and J by 3 bases, with 20 bases left in between. CDR3 coding DNA: TGCGCCAGCACCTACCTACCCACTAGTACAACAGATACGCAGTATTTT. Its protein is CASTYLPTSTTDTQYF.

This clonotype was counted a few times. The J gene is TRBJ2-2, the V gene TRBV4-2, with D uncertain. The CDR3 has 14 residues. Deletions cut 1 base from V and 11 bases from J, with 14 bases between. From germline, CDR1 is LGHNA and CDR2 YNFKEQ. The CDR3 bases are TGTGCCAGCAGCCAAGGGGTCGAGGAGTTTGAGCTGTTTTTT. Translating gives CASSQGVEEFELFF.

A few counts support this clonotype. The chain is built from TRBV5-5 and TRBJ2-3; no clear D. Germline-derived CDR1 and CDR2 are SGHKS and YYEKEE (reference sequence). The V gene lost 1 base and the J gene lost 4 bases, with 16 bases spanning the gap. This CDR3 spans 16 amino acids. CDR3 residues: CASSLSVRSTSDTQYF. Written as DNA, the CDR3 is TGTGCCAGCAGCTTGAGTGTCAGGTCCACCTCAGATACGCAGTATTTT.

This clonotype was seen repeatedly, ten times or more. The chain has TRBV29-1 and TRBJ1-5; the match to TRBD1 covers 8 bases. The trim removed 8 bases at V and 3 bases at J, leaving 6 bases unmatched. CDR3 size: 13 residues. Germline lookup yields CDR1 SQVTM and CDR2 ANQGSEA. The CDR3 DNA reads as TGCAGCCCTGGACAGGGCAACAATCAGCCCCAGCATTTT. Residues: CSPGQGNNQPQHF. The complete variable domain, with remaining parts taken from reference TRBV29-1 and TRBJ1-5, reads SAVISQKPSRDICQRGTSLTIQCQVDSQVTMMFWYRQQPGQSLTLIATANQGSEATYESGFVIDKFPISRPNLTFSTLTVSNMSPEDSSIYLCSPGQGNNQPQHFGDGTRLSIL.

This clonotype was detected many times. This chain joins TRBV3-1 and TRBJ2-1; 12 bases are a match to TRBD2. V lost 4 bases, J lost 7 bases, and 8 bases stayed unmatched. The V gene's germline CDR1 is LGHDT and CDR2 YNNKEL (reference sequence). The CDR3 consists of 16 residues. The CDR3 nucleotides read TGTGCCAGCAGCCGACTAGCGGGAGCTTGGGGAAATGAGCAGTTCTTC. Translating gives CASSRLAGAWGNEQFF.

J is TRBJ2-3 and V is TRBV12-3 or TRBV12-4; D is unresolved. The CDR3 runs 13 residues. V lost 3 bases and J 4 bases, leaving 8 bases between the germline ends. The CDR3 sequence is CASSFLVADTQYF. In DNA, the CDR3 is TGTGCCAGCAGTTTCCTAGTAGCAGATACGCAGTATTTT.

The chain employs TRBV6-6 and TRBJ2-3; 8 nucleotides align to TRBD1. J gave up 0 bases and V 5 bases, and 4 bases lay outside the gene matches. The CDR3 is made up of 15 amino acids. CDR1 is MNHNY and CDR2 is SVGAGI in the germline V gene (reference sequence). CDR3 sequence (DNA): TGTGCCAGCAGTGCGACAGGGGTCAGCACAGATACGCAGTATTTT. Protein sequence: CASSATGVSTDTQYF.

In this sample, this clonotype turned up many times. The gene calls are TRBV11-1 and TRBJ2-6; the D is unclear. The germline V gene encodes CDR1 SGHAT and CDR2 FQDESV (reference sequence). V shed 7 bases and J shed 2 bases, with 12 bases lying between them. The CDR3 sequence is 15 residues long. The CDR3 here is CASTPKRAGANVLTF. In nucleotides, the CDR3 is TGTGCCAGCACGCCCAAAAGGGCTGGGGCCAACGTCCTGACTTTC. The full variable domain, completed using reference TRBV11-1 and TRBJ2-6, is EAEVAQSPRYKITEKSQAVAFWCDPISGHATLYWYRQILGQGPELLVQFQDESVVDDSQLPKDRFSAERLKGVDSTLKIQPAELGDSAMYLCASTPKRAGANVLTFGAGSRLTVL.

This chain joins TRBV5-1 and TRBJ1-1; D is perhaps TRBD1 (5 bases). Trimming cost V 5 bases and J 1 base, with 18 bases left between them. The V gene's germline CDR1 is SGHRS and CDR2 YFSETQ. This CDR3 comprises 16 residues. The CDR3 DNA sequence: TGCGCCAGCAGAAGGGACGCCGGCGGGTCGAACACTGAAGCTTTCTTT. Its protein product is CASRRDAGGSNTEAFF.

This clonotype has a count of ten or more. The rearrangement links TRBV3-1 to TRBJ2-1, with D possibly TRBD2 on 5 matching bases. The CDR3 has 15 residues. Germline V gene sequence: CDR1 LGHDT, CDR2 YNNKEL (reference sequence). Trimming took 1 base from V and 2 from J, leaving 9 bases between them. In DNA, the CDR3 is TGTGCCAGCAGCCAAGGTACGGGGACCTACAATGAGCAGTTCTTC. Amino acids: CASSQGTGTYNEQFF.

The chain carries TRBV20-1 and TRBJ2-7; TRBD1 is a possible D gene (5 bases). Germline V gives CDR1 DFQATT, CDR2 SNEGSKA (reference sequence). The ends were cut back, 5 bases at V and 2 bases at J, with 13 bases in the middle. The CDR3 consists of 13 residues. CDR3 amino acids: CSAPRAPTYEQYF. CDR3 bases: TGCAGTGCTCCCAGGGCGCCTACCTACGAGCAGTACTTC.

This clonotype has a handful of counts. The J gene is TRBJ1-4, the V gene TRBV27; D is unresolved. CDR1 is MNHEY, CDR2 SMNVEV, per germline (reference sequence). The CDR3 is made up of 13 amino acids. V was clipped by 2 bases and J by 12 bases, with 13 bases between them. As DNA, the CDR3 is TGTGCCAGCAGTTTACGGCCAGGCCGAGAACTGTTTTTT. Residues: CASSLRPGRELFF.

V usage is TRBV5-4 and J usage is TRBJ2-3; D unclear. Germline values: CDR1 SGHNT, CDR2 YYREEE (reference sequence). CDR3 size: 16 residues. V was cut by 0 bases and J by 0 bases, with 11 bases left in between. CDR3 sequence reads: CASSLGFSLSTDTQYF. The CDR3, as DNA: TGTGCCAGCAGCTTGGGTTTTTCTTTAAGCACAGATACGCAGTATTTT.